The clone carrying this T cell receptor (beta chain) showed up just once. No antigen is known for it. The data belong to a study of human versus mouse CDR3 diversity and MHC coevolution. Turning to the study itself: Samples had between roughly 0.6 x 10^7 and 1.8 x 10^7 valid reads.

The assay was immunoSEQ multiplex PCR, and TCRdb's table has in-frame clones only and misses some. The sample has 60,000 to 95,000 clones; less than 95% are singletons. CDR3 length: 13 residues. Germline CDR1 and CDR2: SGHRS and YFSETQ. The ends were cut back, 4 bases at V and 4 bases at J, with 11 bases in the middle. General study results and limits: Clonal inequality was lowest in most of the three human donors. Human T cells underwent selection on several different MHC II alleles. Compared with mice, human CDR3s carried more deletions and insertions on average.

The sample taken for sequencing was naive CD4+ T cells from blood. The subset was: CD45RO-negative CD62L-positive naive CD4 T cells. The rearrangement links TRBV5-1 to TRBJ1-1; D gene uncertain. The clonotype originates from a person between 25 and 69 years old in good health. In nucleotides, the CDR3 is TGCGCCAGCAGCCTTGGTGGGCCCACTGAAGCTTTCTTT. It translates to CASSLGGPTEAFF.